A single sample is the source of the 24 T cell receptor beta chains below, sequenced in a study of blood T cell repertoires in COVID-19. The data were produced by immunoSEQ multiplex PCR, yet TCRdb's version contains in-frame clones alone and is incomplete. This sample has 160,000 or so clones, with around 80% found just once. Sequenced input: peripheral blood. These receptors were collected from a woman aged 45-65 years with acute or convalescent COVID-19.

The chain links TRBV11-2 to TRBJ2-7; 8 bases fit TRBD1. The CDR3 loop spans 15 amino acids. Per germline, CDR1 SGHAT and CDR2 FQNNGV. V lost 1 base and J lost 7; bases outside the gene matches: 9. The CDR3 bases are TGTGCCAGCAGCTTAGTAGTCGGACAGGGCGGGGAGCAGTACTTC. Its protein product is CASSLVVGQGGEQYF.

V is TRBV11-3 and J is TRBJ2-7; a weak D match, TRBD1 (6 bases). The CDR3 extends over 14 amino acids. The germline V gene has CDR1 SGHNT and CDR2 YENEEA. The V end lost 5 bases, the J end lost 3 bases, and 14 bases lay between the germline ends. The CDR3 DNA sequence: TGTGCCAGCAGCCCATACAGGGTTGACTACGAGCAGTACTTC. This gives the protein CASSPYRVDYEQYF. The whole variable domain, filled in from reference TRBV11-3 and TRBJ2-7, reads EAGVVQSPRYKIIEKKQPVAFWCNPISGHNTLYWYLQNLGQGPELLIRYENEEAVDDSQLPKDRFSAERLKGVDSTLKIQPAELGDSAVYLCASSPYRVDYEQYFGPGTRLTVT.

This clone showed up just once. In DNA, the CDR3 is TGTGCCAGCAGCTTATCCGTGTCGGTCACTGAAGCTTTCTTT. This sequence encodes CASSLSVSVTEAFF. The chain carries TRBV11-2 and TRBJ1-1; D call uncertain. V was cut by 2 bases and J by 4 bases, with 11 bases left in between. Germline CDR1 and CDR2: SGHAT and FQNNGV. This CDR3 region has 14 residues.

This sequence joins TRBV5-1 and TRBJ2-4; no clear D. With 2 bases removed from V and 6 bases from J, the gap between germline ends came to 6 bases. CDR1 is SGHRS, CDR2 YFSETQ, per germline. The CDR3 runs 12 residues. Here the CDR3 reads CASSFTLNIQYF. CDR3 in DNA: TGCGCCAGCAGCTTTACTTTAAACATTCAGTACTTC.

The chain combines TRBV11-2 with TRBJ2-3, with D possibly TRBD2 on 7 matching bases. This CDR3 has 15 residues. In germline, CDR1 is SGHAT, CDR2 FQNNGV. Trimming shortened V by 3 bases and J by 5 bases, and 15 bases separated the two germline ends. DNA for the CDR3: TGTGCCAGCAGCTTGGGGGACGGGGGGCGAGATACGCAGTATTTT. Its protein product is CASSLGDGGRDTQYF.

The chain links TRBV7-2 to TRBJ2-1, with 10 bases fitting TRBD2. The trim removed 2 bases at V and 7 bases at J, leaving 5 bases unmatched. The CDR3 runs to 15 residues. The germline CDR1 and CDR2 sequences are SGHTA and FQGNSA. The CDR3 reads CASSLLRTSGNEQFF. The CDR3 DNA follows: TGTGCCAGCAGCTTACTGAGGACTAGCGGTAATGAGCAGTTCTTC.

The rearrangement uses TRBV2 and TRBJ1-1; TRBD1 aligns across 8 bases. The V gene end was trimmed by 5 bases and the J gene end by 11 bases; junction bases not matched to a gene: 4. Germline V lookup: CDR1 SNHLY, CDR2 FYNNEI. The CDR3 runs to 11 residues. This chain's CDR3 is CASSRQGRAFF. The CDR3 DNA follows: TGTGCCAGCAGTAGACAGGGGAGGGCTTTCTTT.

The gene calls are TRBV28 and TRBJ1-2; D is perhaps TRBD1 (6 bases). Deletions cut 3 bases from V and 7 bases from J, with 15 bases between. Germline V gives CDR1 MDHEN, CDR2 SYDVKM. CDR3 length: 14 amino acids. In nucleotides, the CDR3 is TGTGCCAGCAGTTTGTCAGGGGCGCTCTCTGGCTACACCTTC. The encoded protein is CASSLSGALSGYTF.

This rearrangement joins TRBV6-5 to TRBJ2-7, with a weak D call TRBD2 (7 bases). The CDR3 totals 13 residues. Germline-derived CDR1 and CDR2 are MNHEY and SVGAGI. The germline V and J ends were trimmed by 11 bases and 5 bases, with 19 bases remaining between them. The CDR3 sequence: CAGRRGAGDEQYF. In DNA form, the CDR3 reads TGTGCCGGACGCCGGGGGGCTGGAGACGAGCAGTACTTC.

Concerning this clone: This likely comes from a read error, as the CDR3 has no conserved phenylalanine or tryptophan at its end. The DNA is left out, because the CDR3 cannot be placed on it with certainty; the CDR3 is given as TCRdb lists it. The rearrangement links TRBV2 to TRBJ2-7; the D call in the table, TRBD1, was not verified against the DNA. Germline assignment: CDR1 SNHLY and CDR2 FYNNEI. The CDR3 spans 13 residues, counting both ends. CDR3 in amino acids: CASGTGVGSWDNL.

The rearrangement links TRBV7-2 to TRBJ2-1; 7 nucleotides match TRBD2. CDR3 length equals 14 residues. CDR1 SGHTA and CDR2 FQGNSA come from the germline V gene. V lost 0 bases to trimming and J lost 5 bases; unmatched junction nucleotides: 1. The CDR3 coding sequence is TGTGCCAGCAGCTTAGCGGGGACTAACAATGAGCAGTTCTTC. It yields the protein CASSLAGTNNEQFF.

The chain joins TRBV5-1 to TRBJ2-2, with 10 bases fitting TRBD1. The J segment lost 3 bases and the V segment lost 0 bases, leaving 5 bases of the junction unmatched. Looked up from germline, CDR1 is SGHRS and CDR2 is YFSETQ. This CDR3 region has 17 residues. CDR3 loop: CASSLEPGQGYTGELFF. The CDR3 bases are TGCGCCAGCAGCTTGGAGCCGGGACAGGGGTACACCGGGGAGCTGTTTTTT.

The chain couples TRBV28 to TRBJ1-2; possibly TRBD1 for D (5 bases). Looked up from germline, CDR1 is MDHEN and CDR2 is SYDVKM. This CDR3 is built from 15 residues. Trimming pared 2 bases from V and 0 bases from J, leaving 10 bases between. DNA of the CDR3: TGTGCCAGCAGTTTACCCCGGGGGGCTAACTATGGCTACACCTTC. It specifies CASSLPRGANYGYTF.

This sequence joins TRBV19 and TRBJ1-1; the D gene is possibly TRBD1 (6 bases). The germline CDR1 and CDR2 sequences are LNHDA and SQIVND (reference sequence). The V end lost 5 bases, the J end lost 6 bases, and 13 bases lay between the germline ends. The CDR3 spans 13 residues. The CDR3 protein is CASSEITGPEAFF. CDR3 DNA sequence: TGTGCCAGTAGTGAAATAACAGGGCCTGAAGCTTTCTTT. The full variable domain, in which reference TRBV19 and TRBJ1-1 provide the parts outside the CDR3, is DGGITQSPKYLFRKEGQNVTLSCEQNLNHDAMYWYRQDPGQGLRLIYYSQIVNDFQKGDIAEGYSVSREKKESFPLTVTSAQKNPTAFYLCASSEITGPEAFFGQGTRLTVV.

The chain links TRBV5-1 to TRBJ2-3; 10 bases map to TRBD2. This CDR3 comprises 16 residues. Unmatched junction bases numbered 5, after V lost 4 bases and J lost 0 bases. CDR1 SGHRS and CDR2 YFSETQ come from the germline V gene. The CDR3, as DNA: TGCGCCAGCAGCGTGACTAGCGGGCTAAGCACAGATACGCAGTATTTT. Encoded protein: CASSVTSGLSTDTQYF.

This sequence joins TRBV3-1 (or the pseudogene TRBV3-2) and TRBJ1-6; D uncertain. Trimming cost V 7 bases and J 4 bases, with 17 bases left between them. Germline V gives CDR1 LGHDT, CDR2 YNNKEL (reference sequence). The CDR3 has 16 amino acids. Written as DNA, the CDR3 is TGTGCCAGCAACCGGGGAAGGAATACGTATAATTCACCCCTCCACTTT. Amino acids: CASNRGRNTYNSPLHF.

This sequence joins TRBV7-3 and TRBJ2-1, with 7 bases aligning to TRBD2. The V gene's germline CDR1 is SGHTA and CDR2 FQGTGA. This CDR3 has 16 amino acids. J lost 3 bases, V lost 4 bases, and 9 bases had no gene match. The CDR3 is CASSSGGWGGYNEQFF. The CDR3 bases are TGTGCCAGCAGCTCAGGCGGCTGGGGGGGCTACAATGAGCAGTTCTTC.

The V call is TRBV28, the J call TRBJ1-2; maybe TRBD1 (5 bases). This CDR3 is 14 amino acids long. Germline CDR1 reads MDHEN; CDR2 reads SYDVKM. Trimming removed 2 bases from V and 8 bases from J, with 15 bases in between. This CDR3 reads CASSLLGLFGGYTF. CDR3 nucleotide sequence: TGTGCCAGCAGTTTACTGGGACTTTTTGGGGGCTACACCTTC.

The chain employs TRBV11-3 and TRBJ2-3, with D possibly TRBD2 on 5 matching bases. Germline CDR1 and CDR2: SGHNT and YENEEA. The CDR3 is 15 residues long. Trimming shortened V by 1 base and J by 3 bases, and 11 bases separated the two germline ends. The CDR3 region is CASSLGGVGTDTQYF. The DNA of the CDR3 is TGTGCCAGCAGCTTAGGGGGAGTTGGTACAGATACGCAGTATTTT.

The gene calls are TRBV2 and TRBJ2-3, with TRBD2 matching 8 bases. V lost 11 bases and J lost 1; bases outside the gene matches: 8. This CDR3 comprises 14 residues. The V gene's germline CDR1 is SNHLY and CDR2 FYNNEI. The CDR3 protein is CAGEAGAGTDTQYF. CDR3 DNA sequence: TGTGCCGGTGAAGCGGGAGCTGGCACAGATACGCAGTATTTT.

The gene calls are TRBV7-9 and TRBJ1-1; no clear D gene. This CDR3 has 15 residues. Germline V CDR1 and CDR2: SEHNR, FQNEAQ (reference sequence). V dropped 1 base and J dropped 1 base, with 10 bases sitting between them. CDR3 DNA sequence: TGTGCCAGCAGCTTAGAGCCTATCACGAACACTGAAGCTTTCTTT. Its protein product is CASSLEPITNTEAFF.

V usage is TRBV2 and J usage is TRBJ2-7; D ambiguous. Trimming took off 6 bases at V and 6 bases at J, with 9 bases between the two ends. The CDR3 covers 11 residues. CDR1 and CDR2 from the germline V gene are SNHLY and FYNNEI. CDR3: CASSLLSEQYF. Here the CDR3 DNA reads TGTGCCAGCAGCCTATTAAGCGAGCAGTACTTC. Variable domain in full (rest from reference TRBV2 and TRBJ2-7): EPEVTQTPSHQVTQMGQEVILRCVPISNHLYFYWYRQILGQKVEFLVSFYNNEISEKSEIFDDQFSVERPDGSNFTLKIRSTKLEDSAMYFCASSLLSEQYFGPGTRLTVT.

This chain uses TRBV6-2 or TRBV6-3 with TRBJ2-5; TRBD2 agrees at 14 bases. Germline CDR1 and CDR2: MNHEY and SVGEGT. Germline trimming cut 0 bases from V and 1 base from J; bases unmatched to any gene: 7. CDR3 length: 19 amino acids. Here the CDR3 DNA reads TGTGCCAGCAGTTACTCGTCGTGGACTAGCGGGAGGCTCCAAGAGACCCAGTACTTC. Encoded protein: CASSYSSWTSGRLQETQYF.

V gene TRBV6-5 combines with J gene TRBJ1-1; D unclear. Germline V gives CDR1 MNHEY, CDR2 SVGAGI. CDR3 length equals 14 residues. Trimming pared 6 bases from V and 2 bases from J, leaving 13 bases between. The CDR3 sequence: CASSHYLGNTEAFF. DNA for the CDR3: TGTGCCAGCAGCCACTACCTAGGCAACACTGAAGCTTTCTTT.